A selection of T cell receptor beta chains follows, all from one sample in a study of CD8 T cells in Susac syndrome. Using its own MiXCR run on the immunoSEQ multiplex PCR reads, TCRdb lists one record per CDR3 protein. The table includes around 120,000 distinct CDR3 sequences, 90% to 95% detected once. The sequencing sample was made of CD4+ T cells from PBMCs. The source of these receptors is a human donor with multiple sclerosis. CDR3s include the opening cysteine and the closing phenylalanine or tryptophan. Each record gives: V gene, clone size, CDR3 protein. Size is stated for part of the rows, as once, few or many counts, or as a class when the clone is expanded.

v_call: TRBV20-1
clone_size: NA
cdr3_aa: CSARDPYNEQFF

v_call: TRBV23-1
clone_size: NA
cdr3_aa: CASSQSNRGQETQYF

v_call: TRBV3-1
clone_size: NA
cdr3_aa: CASSQDVTGGAFF

v_call: TRBV30
clone_size: few
cdr3_aa: CAWSVERVTDAFF

v_call: TRBV6-2/TRBV6-3
clone_size: NA
cdr3_aa: CASSSTDRGNGYTF

v_call: TRBV15
clone_size: NA
cdr3_aa: CATSTRGSGANVLTF

v_call: TRBV5-1
clone_size: NA
cdr3_aa: CASNYGGISPLHF

v_call: TRBV15
clone_size: NA
cdr3_aa: CATSRDATGATEAFF

v_call: TRBV5-1
clone_size: NA
cdr3_aa: CASSFNGNTIYF

v_call: TRBV30
clone_size: NA
cdr3_aa: CAWSLGSNQPQHF

v_call: TRBV3-1
clone_size: NA
cdr3_aa: CASTLGRTQYF

v_call: TRBV5-1
clone_size: NA
cdr3_aa: CASSRPGGTDDYEQYF

v_call: TRBV19
clone_size: NA
cdr3_aa: CASSIRGSGIQNEQYF

v_call: TRBV7-9
clone_size: NA
cdr3_aa: CASSLGSPNGYTF

v_call: TRBV12-3/TRBV12-4
clone_size: once
cdr3_aa: CASSPAQEVYGYTF

v_call: TRBV29-1
clone_size: NA
cdr3_aa: CSVEQNSGNTIYF

v_call: TRBV28
clone_size: NA
cdr3_aa: CASTPTGTGGINYGYTF

v_call: TRBV4-3
clone_size: few
cdr3_aa: CASSLSTGYNEQFF

v_call: TRBV6-4
clone_size: NA
cdr3_aa: CASSDQRGETQYF

v_call: TRBV7-2
clone_size: NA
cdr3_aa: CASSLVAGGEAFF

v_call: TRBV29-1
clone_size: NA
cdr3_aa: CSVAYSNQPQHF

v_call: TRBV9
clone_size: NA
cdr3_aa: CASSVGDKYNEQFF